This is a list of T cell receptor beta chains from one sample in a study of shared clonotypes between healthy human individuals. Measured with immunoSEQ multiplex PCR; TCRdb has only the in-frame clones, and not every one. The table has roughly 410,000 clones, 96% seen once. Sequencing input: memory CD8+ T cells sorted from blood. All receptors derive from a man aged 30-40 years in good health. Both conserved end residues are part of each CDR3. D genes are given only for firm matches. Clone sizes are given selectively: once, few, many, or a class where the clone is expanded.

v_gene,j_gene,abundance,d_gene,CDR3nt,CDR3aa
TRBV7-3,TRBJ2-2,.,.,TGTGCCAGCAGCTTAGGGGCGAACACCGGGGAGCTGTTTTTT,CASSLGANTGELFF
TRBV6-1,TRBJ2-1,.,TRBD2,TGTGCCAGCAGTGGCGGGACTAGCGGGCTTATATACTCCTACAATGAGCAGTTCTTC,CASSGGTSGLIYSYNEQFF
TRBV5-1,TRBJ2-3,.,.,TGCGCCAGCAGCTTGGATTGGGGCACAGATACGCAGTATTTT,CASSLDWGTDTQYF
TRBV7-3,TRBJ2-1,.,TRBD2,TGTGCCAGCAGCTTAAATAGCGGGAGGGCCAGGGAGCAGTTCTTC,CASSLNSGRAREQFF
TRBV15,TRBJ1-2,.,.,TGTGCCACCAGCGGTGGCTCCTATGGCTACACCTTC,CATSGGSYGYTF
TRBV5-8,TRBJ2-2,.,TRBD1,TGTGCCAGCAGCTGGGACAGGGACACCGGGGAGCTGTTTTTT,CASSWDRDTGELFF
TRBV20-1,TRBJ2-7,.,.,TGCAGTGGGAGCCTCCCCTACGAGCAGTACTTC,CSGSLPYEQYF
TRBV21-1,TRBJ1-4,.,.,TGTGCCAGCGGTTATTGGGGGGGAAATGAAAAACTGTTTTTT,CASGYWGGNEKLFF
TRBV28,TRBJ2-1,.,TRBD2,TGTGCCAGCAGTAGGACTAGCGGGAGAAGGAGTTACAATGAGCAGTTCTTC,CASSRTSGRRSYNEQFF
TRBV2,TRBJ2-5,.,TRBD1,TGTGCCAGCAGGGAGGACAGGGGCCAAGAGACCCAGTACTTC,CASREDRGQETQYF
TRBV6-1,TRBJ1-5,.,.,TGTGCCAGCAGTGAAATTCTCCAGCAGGTCCAGCATTTT,CASSEILQQVQHF
TRBV5-4,TRBJ2-1,once,.,TGTGCCAGCAGCTTGGAGGGTCACAATGAGCAGTTCTTC,CASSLEGHNEQFF
TRBV15,TRBJ2-1,.,.,TGTGCCACCAGCAGAGGTCCGGACGCTTACAATGAGCAGTTCTTC,CATSRGPDAYNEQFF
TRBV7-2,TRBJ2-5,.,TRBD1,TGTGCCAGCAGCGACAGGGGGCGCAGAGAGACCCAGTACTTC,CASSDRGRRETQYF
TRBV10-3,TRBJ2-7,.,TRBD2,TGTGCCATCAGTTCAACCGGGACTACAACCTACGAGCAGTACTTC,CAISSTGTTTYEQYF
TRBV2,TRBJ2-7,.,.,TGTGCCAGCAGTGAAGAGGGCTACGAGCAGTACTTC,CASSEEGYEQYF
TRBV5-6,TRBJ2-2,.,.,TGTGCCAGCAGTTCCTCAAACTGGGAAACCGGGGAGCTGTTTTTT,CASSSSNWETGELFF
TRBV11-2,TRBJ2-7,.,TRBD1,TGTGCCAGCAGCCCACAGGGGGCGGGCTACGAGCAGTACTTC,CASSPQGAGYEQYF
TRBV20-1,TRBJ2-1,.,.,TGCAGTGAGACGAGGAATGAGCAGTTCTTC,CSETRNEQFF
TRBV27,TRBJ1-1,.,TRBD1,TGTGCCAGCAGAGCCGGGACAGGGGATGGGACTGAAGCTTTCTTT,CASRAGTGDGTEAFF
TRBV11-1,TRBJ2-2,.,.,TGTGCCAGCAGCGAAAAGACAGGTTCGAACACCGGGGAGCTGTTTTTT,CASSEKTGSNTGELFF
TRBV7-3,TRBJ2-5,.,TRBD1,TGTGCCAGCAGCCTCTGGACAGGTCCCCAAGAGACCCAGTACTTC,CASSLWTGPQETQYF
TRBV10-3,TRBJ1-3,.,TRBD1,TGTGCCATCACAGGGGGCTCTGGAAACACCATATATTTT,CAITGGSGNTIYF
TRBV19,TRBJ2-1,.,TRBD2,TGTGCCAGTAAGCTTCTAGCGGGAGGATCCAATGAGCAGTTCTTC,CASKLLAGGSNEQFF
TRBV27,TRBJ1-2,.,.,TGTGCCAGCAGTTTATCGATAGGGGGCTATGGCTACACCTTC,CASSLSIGGYGYTF
TRBV5-1,TRBJ1-1,.,.,TGCGCCAGCAGCTTGGGAGGGGGGACTGAAGCTTTCTTT,CASSLGGGTEAFF
TRBV18,TRBJ1-5,.,.,TGTGCCAGCTCACCACAGGGCCATAGCAATCAGCCCCAGCATTTT,CASSPQGHSNQPQHF
TRBV29-1,TRBJ2-1,.,TRBD1,TGCAGCGCAGGGACAGAGCACTACAATGAGCAGTTCTTC,CSAGTEHYNEQFF
TRBV7-9,TRBJ2-3,.,TRBD2,TGTGCCAGCAGCTGGGTTAGCGGGAGCTCAGATACGCAGTATTTT,CASSWVSGSSDTQYF
TRBV25-1,TRBJ2-1,once,.,TGTGCCAGCAGGACCGCTGGGAGCTCCTACAATGAGCAGTTCTTC,CASRTAGSSYNEQFF
TRBV7-3,TRBJ2-3,.,TRBD2,TGTGCCAGCAGCTTACTAGCGGAAAGCACAGATACGCAGTATTTT,CASSLLAESTDTQYF
TRBV6-1,TRBJ1-4,.,.,TGTGCCAGCAGTTCGGCGGGGGCAGGTGAAAAACTGTTTTTT,CASSSAGAGEKLFF
TRBV25-1,TRBJ1-4,.,TRBD1,TGTGCCAGCAGAGCTTCATACAGGGGACGGGGAGAAAAACTGTTTTTT,CASRASYRGRGEKLFF
TRBV28,TRBJ1-2,.,TRBD1,TGTGCCAGCAGTCCACGGACAGGGTATCACTATGGCTACACCTTC,CASSPRTGYHYGYTF
TRBV30,TRBJ1-2,once,.,TGTGCCTGGAGTGTTCGGGGGTCCTACACCTTC,CAWSVRGSYTF
TRBV4-2,TRBJ2-3,.,TRBD2,TGTGCCAGCAGCCAAGAAGGAGCGGGAGGCACAGATACGCAGTATTTT,CASSQEGAGGTDTQYF
TRBV7-9,TRBJ1-3,.,.,TGTGCCAGCAGTGATACAGCGAGCTCTGGAAACACCATATATTTT,CASSDTASSGNTIYF
TRBV13,TRBJ2-3,.,.,TGTGCCAGCAGGTGGGGGGACCTAAGTGACCGGGGCACAGATACGCAGTATTTT,CASRWGDLSDRGTDTQYF
TRBV4-2,TRBJ2-5,.,.,TGTGCCAGCAGCCAAGCTGGGGGGAGAGAAGAGACCCAGTACTTC,CASSQAGGREETQYF
TRBV28,TRBJ1-1,.,TRBD1,TGTGCCAGCAGTCTTGACAGGGGGCGAGCTTTCTTT,CASSLDRGRAFF
TRBV19,TRBJ2-7,.,TRBD1,TGTGCCAGTAGAAGGGACAGGGCCATTCACGAGCAGTACTTC,CASRRDRAIHEQYF
TRBV7-7,TRBJ2-1,once,TRBD1,TGTGCTAGCAGCTTAGACAGGGGTAATGAGCAGTTCTTC,CASSLDRGNEQFF
TRBV4-1,TRBJ2-4,.,.,TGCGCCAGCAGCCAAGGTCCCAGGGCCAAAAACATTCAGTACTTC,CASSQGPRAKNIQYF
TRBV10-3,TRBJ2-7,.,.,TGTGCCATCAAAGCCTACGAGCAGTACTTC,CAIKAYEQYF
TRBV5-1,TRBJ2-7,.,TRBD1,TGCGCCAGCAGTATCTGGACAGGGATCTACGAGCAGTACTTC,CASSIWTGIYEQYF
TRBV28,TRBJ1-5,.,.,TGTGCCAGCAGTGAGGCGATGCGGCTTCAGCCCCAGCATTTT,CASSEAMRLQPQHF
TRBV27,TRBJ1-1,.,TRBD1,TGTGCCAGCAGACGGGACAGGGGGGGAACTGAAGCTTTCTTT,CASRRDRGGTEAFF